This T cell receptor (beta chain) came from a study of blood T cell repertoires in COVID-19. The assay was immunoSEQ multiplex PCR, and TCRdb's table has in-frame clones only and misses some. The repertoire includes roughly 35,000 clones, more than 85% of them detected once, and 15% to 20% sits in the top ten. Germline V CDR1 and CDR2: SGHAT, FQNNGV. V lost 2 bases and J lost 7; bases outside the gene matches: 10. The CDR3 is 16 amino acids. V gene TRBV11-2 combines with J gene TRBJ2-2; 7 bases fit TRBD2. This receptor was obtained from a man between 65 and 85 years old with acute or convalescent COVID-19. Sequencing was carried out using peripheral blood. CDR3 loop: CASSLMASGPVGELFF. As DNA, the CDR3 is TGTGCCAGCAGCTTAATGGCTAGCGGCCCGGTCGGGGAGCTGTTTTTT.